The 21 T cell receptor beta chains given below trace back to one sample, sequenced in a study of beta chain features in type 1 diabetes. Study outcomes and limitations: A moderate, significant TCRB CDR3 shortening appeared in type 1 diabetes across four CD4+ subsets.

Antigen specificity for these receptors is unknown. Isolated RNA was reverse transcribed in full, so expressed TCRB transcripts were sequenced. Assay used: immunoSEQ multiplex PCR; TCRdb lists only in-frame clones, some missing. The data show roughly 730,000 clones, around 15% seen once. Source material: naive CD4+ T cells from blood. All receptors derive from a man aged 18 to 30 with type 1 diabetes.

The V call is TRBV7-2, the J call TRBJ1-6; TRBD1 aligns across 7 bases. The CDR3 covers 16 residues. Germline assignment: CDR1 SGHTA and CDR2 FQGNSA. Losses at the gene ends were 3 bases for V and 5 bases for J; bases not matched to a gene: 7. CDR3 DNA sequence: TGTGCCAGCAGCTTTCAGGGGGGAAAGAATAATTCACCCCTCCACTTT. Its translation is CASSFQGGKNNSPLHF.

This chain uses TRBV5-1 with TRBJ2-2; weak D call: TRBD2 (5 bases). The CDR3 totals 15 residues. The V and J ends lost 1 base and 0 bases respectively, with 7 bases between them. Germline CDR1 SGHRS, CDR2 YFSETQ. The CDR3, as DNA: TGCGCCAGCAGCTTGCCCGGGACGAACACCGGGGAGCTGTTTTTT. Its protein is CASSLPGTNTGELFF. The full variable domain, with the rest looked up from reference TRBV5-1 and TRBJ2-2, is KAGVTQTPRYLIKTRGQQVTLSCSPISGHRSVSWYQQTPGQGLQFLFEYFSETQRNKGNFPGRFSGRQFSNSRSEMNVSTLELGDSALYLCASSLPGTNTGELFFGEGSRLTVL.

The genes are TRBV5-1 and TRBJ1-3; D gene uncertain. CDR3 size: 14 residues. The germline V gene encodes CDR1 SGHRS and CDR2 YFSETQ. Trimming stripped 4 bases from V and 2 bases from J, with 10 bases between. In nucleotides, the CDR3 is TGCGCCAGCAGCGGACCGGGGACTGGAAACACCATATATTTT. It codes for CASSGPGTGNTIYF.

Only a few counts were recorded for this clone. The chain combines TRBV27 with TRBJ2-4; 9 nucleotides match TRBD2. The CDR3 sequence is 19 residues long. Germline CDR1 reads MNHEY; CDR2 reads SMNVEV (reference sequence). V dropped 4 bases and J dropped 0; count of bases not matched to a gene: 13. DNA for the CDR3: TGTGCCAGCAGTTCCGTAGCGGGGGTATTAGGACTAGCCAAAAACATTCAGTACTTC. This sequence encodes CASSSVAGVLGLAKNIQYF.

This chain links TRBV7-3 with TRBJ2-6; maybe TRBD1 (6 bases). The CDR3 length is 18 residues. Germline V CDR1 and CDR2: SGHTA, FQGTGA. With 2 bases removed from V and 0 bases from J, the gap between germline ends came to 14 bases. CDR3 protein: CASSLQGTPNSGANVLTF. The CDR3 DNA is TGTGCCAGCAGCTTACAAGGGACACCGAACTCTGGGGCCAACGTCCTGACTTTC.

The chain couples TRBV5-6 to TRBJ2-3; no clear D gene. V was cut by 0 bases and J by 0 bases, with 11 bases left in between. Per germline, CDR1 SGHDT and CDR2 YYEEEE. This CDR3 is built from 16 residues. As DNA, the CDR3 is TGTGCCAGCAGCTTGGAGGTGGGCCCGAGCACAGATACGCAGTATTTT. This gives the protein CASSLEVGPSTDTQYF.

The chain combines TRBV29-1 with TRBJ1-2, with TRBD1 as a possible D gene (5 bases). V gave up 7 bases and J gave up 5 bases, with 20 bases separating them. The CDR3 sequence is 14 residues long. The germline CDR1 and CDR2 sequences are SQVTM and ANQGSEA. CDR3 in amino acids: CSAWPGENTYGYTF. The CDR3, as DNA: TGCAGCGCTTGGCCGGGGGAAAACACTTATGGCTACACCTTC. Filled out from reference TRBV29-1 and TRBJ1-2, the complete variable domain reads SAVISQKPSRDICQRGTSLTIQCQVDSQVTMMFWYRQQPGQSLTLIATANQGSEATYESGFVIDKFPISRPNLTFSTLTVSNMSPEDSSIYLCSAWPGENTYGYTFGSGTRLTVV.

V usage is TRBV19 and J usage is TRBJ2-1; 9 bases fit TRBD1. This CDR3 has 16 residues. CDR1 is LNHDA, CDR2 SQIVND, per germline (reference sequence). The V and J ends lost 1 base and 6 bases, in that order; junction bases with no gene match: 7. As DNA, the CDR3 is TGTGCCAGTAGTATAGTCGGACAGGGGTCCAGCAATGAGCAGTTCTTC. As protein: CASSIVGQGSSNEQFF.

This clone was seen a handful of times. The chain combines TRBV30 with TRBJ1-5, with 7 bases fitting TRBD1. There are 13 residues in the CDR3. The germline CDR1 and CDR2 sequences are GTSNPN and SVGIG (reference sequence). The V and J ends lost 5 bases and 6 bases, in that order; junction bases with no gene match: 7. DNA of the CDR3: TGTGCCTGGGCAGGGACAGTACGTCAGCCCCAGCATTTT. It specifies CAWAGTVRQPQHF.

The chain joins TRBV9 to TRBJ1-2; no reliable D call. Trimming removed 3 bases from V and 7 bases from J, with 22 bases in between. The CDR3 has 16 residues. The germline V gene encodes CDR1 SGDLS and CDR2 YYNGEE. Here the CDR3 reads CASSAKNTSAVPGYTF. The CDR3 DNA is TGTGCCAGCAGCGCCAAGAACACTTCTGCCGTACCTGGCTACACCTTC. Supplemented by reference TRBV9 and TRBJ1-2, the full variable domain reads DSGVTQTPKHLITATGQRVTLRCSPRSGDLSVYWYQQSLDQGLQFLIQYYNGEERAKGNILERFSAQQFPDLHSELNLSSLELGDSALYFCASSAKNTSAVPGYTFGSGTRLTVV.

This clone was found a few times. The chain recombines TRBV6-5 with TRBJ2-3; D unclear. V gave up 2 bases and J gave up 2 bases, with 8 bases separating them. Germline lookup yields CDR1 MNHEY and CDR2 SVGAGI. This CDR3 is built from 14 residues. The CDR3 is CASSYLLFTDTQYF. CDR3 in DNA: TGTGCCAGCAGTTACCTTCTATTCACAGATACGCAGTATTTT.

The chain links TRBV5-1 to TRBJ1-5; a possible D gene is TRBD1 (5 bases). V was cut by 0 bases and J by 7 bases, with 11 bases left in between. The CDR3 totals 14 residues. Germline lookup yields CDR1 SGHRS and CDR2 YFSETQ. Here the CDR3 reads CASSLAAGRQPQHF. CDR3 DNA: TGCGCCAGCAGCTTGGCGGCAGGGAGGCAGCCCCAGCATTTT.

This clone showed up just a few times. V gene TRBV5-4 combines with J gene TRBJ2-3; D unclear. V was clipped by 1 base and J by 0 bases, with 6 bases between them. The CDR3 is 14 residues long. Germline V gives CDR1 SGHNT, CDR2 YYREEE (reference sequence). The CDR3 sequence is CASSLSHSTDTQYF. DNA for the CDR3: TGTGCCAGCAGCTTGTCCCATAGCACAGATACGCAGTATTTT.

The CDR3 loop reads CASRGRPYGYTF. CDR3 sequence (DNA): TGTGCCAGCAGGGGACGCCCATATGGCTACACCTTC. This rearrangement joins TRBV28 to TRBJ1-2; D might be TRBD1 (5 bases). Per the germline V gene, CDR1 is MDHEN and CDR2 is SYDVKM. There are 12 residues in the CDR3. With 6 bases removed from V and 5 bases from J, the gap between germline ends came to 10 bases.

The gene calls are TRBV30 and TRBJ1-5; D remains ambiguous. V shed 5 bases and J shed 2 bases, with 19 bases lying between them. CDR3 size: 16 residues. Looked up from germline, CDR1 is GTSNPN and CDR2 is SVGIG (reference sequence). The CDR3 nucleotides are TGTGCCTGGGCCTCCCCGATCAAAAACGGCAATCAGCCCCAGCATTTT. Translated: CAWASPIKNGNQPQHF.

This clone has more than one count but fewer than ten. The V call is TRBV5-1, the J call TRBJ2-7, with D perhaps matching TRBD1 (6 bases). Trimming stripped 2 bases from V and 3 bases from J, with 15 bases between. The germline V gene encodes CDR1 SGHRS and CDR2 YFSETQ. The CDR3 runs to 15 residues. The CDR3 bases are TGCGCCAGCAGCTTACAGAAGGGGGTCGGCTACGAGCAGTACTTC. This gives the protein CASSLQKGVGYEQYF.

This clone has a handful of counts. This chain connects TRBV18 to TRBJ2-5; D is unclear. With 4 bases removed from V and 0 bases from J, the gap between germline ends came to 3 bases. CDR3 length equals 12 residues. Germline CDR1 reads KGHSH; CDR2 reads LQKENI. The CDR3, as DNA: TGTGCCAGCTCACGAAACCAAGAGACCCAGTACTTC. It is translated as CASSRNQETQYF.

This rearrangement joins TRBV7-9 to TRBJ1-1; D ambiguous. V gave up 0 bases and J gave up 3 bases, with 11 bases separating them. This CDR3 has 15 residues. CDR1 and CDR2 (germline): SEHNR, FQNEAQ (reference sequence). The CDR3 bases are TGTGCCAGCAGCTTAGCAGGGTCCCCCGACACTGAAGCTTTCTTT. Amino acid sequence: CASSLAGSPDTEAFF.

The chain is built from TRBV5-1 and TRBJ2-1, with 7 bases fitting TRBD1. The CDR3 has 18 amino acids. Germline values: CDR1 SGHRS, CDR2 YFSETQ. Unmatched junction bases numbered 12, after V lost 3 bases and J lost 0 bases. The CDR3 DNA reads as TGCGCCAGCAGCTCTAGTACCCGGGACAGAAGCTCCTACAATGAGCAGTTCTTC. Its protein product is CASSSSTRDRSSYNEQFF.

This rearrangement joins TRBV7-9 to TRBJ2-3; no clear D gene. V was clipped by 6 bases and J by 5 bases, with 9 bases between them. CDR3 length equals 12 residues. Germline assignment: CDR1 SEHNR and CDR2 FQNEAQ (reference sequence). CDR3 bases: TGTGCCAGCAGTTCGACGCTAGATACGCAGTATTTT. It yields the protein CASSSTLDTQYF.

The chain links TRBV7-2 to TRBJ2-3; D may correspond to TRBD1 or TRBD2 (6 bases each). The CDR3 totals 14 residues. Germline V gene lookup returns CDR1 SGHTA and CDR2 FQGNSA. Trimming took 5 bases from V and 4 from J, leaving 13 bases between them. Written as DNA, the CDR3 is TGTGCCAGCAGCCTCGGGGGCCGGTCAGATACGCAGTATTTT. This gives the protein CASSLGGRSDTQYF.